This paragraph reports one T cell receptor (beta chain). The antigen is undetermined. This specimen belongs to a study of shared clonotypes between healthy human individuals. General observations from the study: Memory subsets generally showed smaller estimated richness than naive subsets did. The naive CD4 repertoires of a handful of donors were compared, and roughly 5.1% of clonotypes were shared.

From germline, CDR1 is SGHAT and CDR2 FQNNGV. Germline trimming cut 3 bases from V and 7 bases from J; bases unmatched to any gene: 9. This CDR3 contains 16 residues. The authors ran the assay at deep level. Using immunoSEQ multiplex PCR, the repertoire was profiled, and TCRdb retains in-frame clones only, with some absent. The sample yields some 790,000 clones, 55% to 80% seen once. The J gene is TRBJ2-7, the V gene TRBV11-2; 13 nucleotides align to TRBD2. This receptor was obtained from a woman aged 25-40 years in good health. The sequencing sample was made of memory CD4+ T cells sorted from blood. The sample's subset: CD45RA-negative fraction. The CDR3 DNA follows: TGTGCCAGCAGCTTGGGGGGACTAGCGGGGACAGGGGAGCAGTACTTC. Translating it yields CASSLGGLAGTGEQYF.